The rows below give T cell receptor beta chains drawn from one sample of a study of T cell responses to AZD1222 COVID-19 vaccine. This table comes from immunoSEQ multiplex PCR, and its TCRdb copy is limited to in-frame clones, with some not included. Of nearly 100,000 clones listed, roughly 88% are singletons. Sequenced material: peripheral blood, taken on day 0 of AZD1222 vaccination. The receptors originated from an adult in good health. The CDR3 runs from the conserved cysteine through the conserved F or W. The order of the fields is clone size, J gene, CDR3 length, V gene, D gene, CDR3 DNA, CDR3 protein. A D gene is named only where the DNA matches it firmly. The size entry is marked missing in some rows and otherwise reads once, few, many or a size class.

- | TRBJ2-7 | 16 | TRBV27 | TRBD1 | TGTGCCAGCACCCTATCGCCGGACAGGGGGTTCTACGAGCAGTACTTC | CASTLSPDRGFYEQYF
- | TRBJ1-5 | 16 | TRBV6-6 | TRBD1 | TGTGCCAGCAGTTCCTCACCGACAGGGAGAGATCAGCCCCAGCATTTT | CASSSSPTGRDQPQHF
- | TRBJ2-7 | 16 | TRBV5-6 | - | TGTGCCAGCAGCTTGGAGGTGGGCAGGGTGGTCTACGAGCAGTACTTC | CASSLEVGRVVYEQYF
few | TRBJ2-7 | 15 | TRBV7-8 | - | TGTGCCAGCAGCTTAGGGGGACTGTATTCCTACGAGCAGTACTTC | CASSLGGLYSYEQYF
- | TRBJ2-7 | 13 | TRBV12-3/TRBV12-4 | - | TGTGCCAGCAGTTTGCAGTGGGCCTACGAGCAGTACTTC | CASSLQWAYEQYF
- | TRBJ1-4 | 14 | TRBV7-8 | - | TGTGCCAGCAGCCAGGGGACCGGGAATGAAAAACTGTTTTTT | CASSQGTGNEKLFF
- | TRBJ1-1 | 13 | TRBV25-1 | - | TGTGCCAGCACCGAGGGGAGGGGGTTTAAAGCTTTCTTT | CASTEGRGFKAFF
once | TRBJ1-6 | 17 | TRBV9 | - | TGTGCCAGCAGCGTAGCAAACGGGGGACAATTAAATTCACCCCTCCACTTT | CASSVANGGQLNSPLHF
- | TRBJ2-1 | 15 | TRBV5-4 | TRBD1 | TGTGCCAGCAGCTCGGGACAGGGCTCCTACAATGAGCAGTTCTTC | CASSSGQGSYNEQFF
- | TRBJ1-5 | 16 | TRBV30 | - | TGTGCCTGGAGTGTTATGGCCAATGCTGACAATCAGCCCCAGCATTTT | CAWSVMANADNQPQHF
- | TRBJ2-5 | 14 | TRBV3-1/TRBV3-2 | - | TGTGCCAGCAGCCAAGTAACGACCCAAGAGACCCAGTACTTC | CASSQVTTQETQYF
- | TRBJ2-2 | 15 | TRBV24-1 | - | TGTGCCACCAGTGATTTAGTAGGAAACACCGAGGAGCTGTTTTTT | CATSDLVGNTEELFF
- | TRBJ2-3 | 18 | TRBV7-6 | TRBD1 | TGTGCCAGCAGCTTACCTCTAGGGGGACAGGGACGGCCAGATACGCAGTATTTT | CASSLPLGGQGRPDTQYF
- | TRBJ1-3 | 16 | TRBV28 | - | TGTGCCAGCAGTCTTCATGCAGCGAGCTCTGGAAACACCATATATTTT | CASSLHAASSGNTIYF
- | TRBJ1-6 | 14 | TRBV7-9 | - | TGTGCCAGCAGCTGGGGGATCGCTTATTCACCCCTCCACTTT | CASSWGIAYSPLHF
- | TRBJ2-1 | 16 | TRBV6-4 | TRBD1 | TGTGCCAGCAGTGAAACCGACAGGGGGTCCCTCAATGAGCAGTTCTTC | CASSETDRGSLNEQFF
few | TRBJ1-2 | 14 | TRBV18 | TRBD1 | TGTGCCAGCTCACCCGGGACAGGTCGATATGGCTACACCTTC | CASSPGTGRYGYTF
- | TRBJ1-3 | 19 | TRBV3-1/TRBV3-2 | TRBD1 | TGTGCCAGCAGCCGAGGAGGGCGACAGGGAGGAGTGTCGGGAAACACCATATATTTT | CASSRGGRQGGVSGNTIYF
- | TRBJ1-6 | 13 | TRBV12-3/TRBV12-4 | - | TGTGCCAGCAGTTTTAGCGCGGGTTCACCCCTCCACTTT | CASSFSAGSPLHF
once | TRBJ1-2 | 14 | TRBV15 | - | TGTGCCACCTCCCGGGACCCGATTACCTATGGCTACACCTTC | CATSRDPITYGYTF
- | TRBJ1-2 | 15 | TRBV7-2 | TRBD1 | TGTGCCAGCAGCCCCGACAGGGCACGGGGCTATGGCTACACCTTC | CASSPDRARGYGYTF
- | TRBJ2-3 | 15 | TRBV5-1 | - | TGCGCCAGCAGCTTGCAGGCCCCGAGCACAGATACGCAGTATTTT | CASSLQAPSTDTQYF
- | TRBJ2-4 | 14 | TRBV5-6 | - | TGTGCCAGCAGCTTGGGTCTAGCCAAAAACATTCAGTACTTC | CASSLGLAKNIQYF
once | TRBJ1-2 | 13 | TRBV28 | TRBD1 | TGTGCCAGCAGTTTTGGGACAGGCAGACGCTACACCTTC | CASSFGTGRRYTF
- | TRBJ1-2 | 15 | TRBV4-3 | - | TGCGCCAGCAGCCAAGACGCGGGAAGGGGCTATGGCTACACCTTC | CASSQDAGRGYGYTF
- | TRBJ1-6 | 15 | TRBV28 | TRBD1 | TGTGCCAGCAGATCGCAGGGGGCGCGGGAATCACCCCTCCACTTT | CASRSQGARESPLHF
- | TRBJ1-1 | 14 | TRBV6-5 | - | TGTGCCAGCGGATTCCGAGGTGGAGGGACTGAAGCTTTCTTT | CASGFRGGGTEAFF
- | TRBJ2-7 | 14 | TRBV5-8 | - | TGTGCCAGCAGCTGGACGGGACCTACCTACGAGCAGTACTTC | CASSWTGPTYEQYF
- | TRBJ1-1 | 12 | TRBV18 | - | TGTGCCAGCTCACCCGTTCTGGGAGAAGCTTTCTTT | CASSPVLGEAFF
- | TRBJ1-3 | 14 | TRBV24-1 | TRBD1 | TGTGCCACCGTTGGGACAGGGACTGGAAACACCATATATTTT | CATVGTGTGNTIYF
- | TRBJ2-7 | 14 | TRBV10-2 | - | TGCGCCAGCAGTGAGGCACAAGTAAACTACGAGCAGTACTTC | CASSEAQVNYEQYF
once | TRBJ2-2 | 13 | TRBV6-4 | - | TGTGCCAGCAGCGGGGGTAGCACCGGGGAGCTGTTTTTT | CASSGGSTGELFF
- | TRBJ1-2 | 14 | TRBV7-9 | TRBD1 | TGTGCCAGCAGCTTAGTCGCAGGGGGTGGTGGCTACACCTTC | CASSLVAGGGGYTF
- | TRBJ2-1 | 14 | TRBV28 | - | TGTGCCAGCAGAGGGGACCCGACCTACAATGAGCAGTTCTTC | CASRGDPTYNEQFF
- | TRBJ2-7 | 11 | TRBV20-1 | - | TGCAGTGCTAGCAGAGAGTACGAGCAGTACTTC | CSASREYEQYF
few | TRBJ2-7 | 15 | TRBV3-1/TRBV3-2 | - | TGTGCCAGCAGCCAGGGCAGGTTAGATGGATACGAGCAGTACTTC | CASSQGRLDGYEQYF
- | TRBJ2-1 | 16 | TRBV28 | TRBD2 | TGTGCCAGCAGTTTATTGGAGCGGGGGACATACAATGAGCAGTTCTTC | CASSLLERGTYNEQFF
- | TRBJ1-1 | 13 | TRBV7-7 | TRBD1 | TGTGCTAGCAGCTTGGACAGGGACACTGAAGCTTTCTTT | CASSLDRDTEAFF
once | TRBJ2-5 | 12 | TRBV3-1/TRBV3-2 | - | TGTGCCAGCAGCCCCGGGGTCGAGACCCAGTACTTC | CASSPGVETQYF
once | TRBJ1-5 | 13 | TRBV18 | - | TGTGCCAGCTCCGGACAGTCCGATCAGCCCCAGCATTTT | CASSGQSDQPQHF
- | TRBJ1-1 | 11 | TRBV6-5 | - | TGTGCCAGCAGTCGGAACACTGAAGCTTTCTTT | CASSRNTEAFF
- | TRBJ2-5 | 14 | TRBV2 | TRBD2 | TGTGCCAGCAGTGGGACTAGCGGGGGAGGGACCCAGTACTTC | CASSGTSGGGTQYF
- | TRBJ1-2 | 13 | TRBV19 | - | TGTGCCAGTAGCCCCCGACCCTCCTATGGCTACACCTTC | CASSPRPSYGYTF
- | TRBJ2-3 | 15 | TRBV7-9 | TRBD1 | TGTGCCAGCAGATTAGACAGGGGGTTGACAGATACGCAGTATTTT | CASRLDRGLTDTQYF
- | TRBJ1-5 | 16 | TRBV6-2/TRBV6-3 | - | TGTGCCAGCAGTACCCAACAGTCCTATAGCAATCAGCCCCAGCATTTT | CASSTQQSYSNQPQHF
- | TRBJ1-2 | 14 | TRBV5-1 | - | TGCGCCAGCAGCTTGACTCTACAGGGTGGAGGCTACACCTTC | CASSLTLQGGGYTF